Listed below are T cell receptor beta chains from one sample, sequenced in a study of T cell responses to AZD1222 COVID-19 vaccine. TCRdb's table, derived via immunoSEQ multiplex PCR, lists solely in-frame clones and lacks some. The sample contains 250,000 to 300,000 clones, around 92% of which appear only once. Sample: peripheral blood, taken 28 days after the second AZD1222 dose. These receptors were obtained from an adult who received the AZD1222 COVID-19 vaccine. Both conserved end residues are trimmed from each CDR3. The order of the fields is J gene, V gene, CDR3 protein.

TRBJ2-1 | TRBV12-3/TRBV12-4 | ASKLAGGDEQF
TRBJ2-1 | TRBV5-5 | ASSRILAGENEQF
TRBJ2-7 | TRBV27 | ASSFGQTYEQY
TRBJ1-1 | TRBV19 | ASSRQGYRAEAF
TRBJ1-5 | TRBV5-1 | ASSLASGFNQPQH
TRBJ1-5 | TRBV28 | ASSAGVRAYNQPQH
TRBJ2-7 | TRBV28 | ASSFKSSGDYEQY
TRBJ1-2 | TRBV28 | ASSLRGAYGYT
TRBJ1-5 | TRBV4-1 | ASSPGTGSGQPQH
TRBJ1-1 | TRBV18 | ASSPGRGRGTEAF
TRBJ1-5 | TRBV7-2 | ASSSMNQPQH
TRBJ2-1 | TRBV11-2 | ASSLGLAEYNEQF
TRBJ2-2 | TRBV9 | ASSEPPGELF
TRBJ1-2 | TRBV28 | ASSRGQGASYGYT
TRBJ1-5 | TRBV28 | ASKGPGTLHSNQPQH
TRBJ1-5 | TRBV5-1 | ASSPSGADNQPQH
TRBJ1-6 | TRBV6-5 | ASATGTGGNSPLH
TRBJ1-2 | TRBV5-1 | ASSLPTVYGYT
TRBJ2-7 | TRBV6-5 | ASRTSGGEEQY
TRBJ2-1 | TRBV28 | ASTHYLVNEQF
TRBJ1-5 | TRBV28 | ASSLPRGPQH
TRBJ2-7 | TRBV19 | ASSIASGRAEQY
TRBJ1-2 | TRBV4-1 | ASSSISGPGRGYGYT
TRBJ1-2 | TRBV9 | ASSVAVAALNYGYT
TRBJ1-5 | TRBV7-9 | ASSLEGRLNQPQH
TRBJ2-1 | TRBV7-2 | ASNAGGTRWNEQF
TRBJ2-5 | TRBV7-9 | ASSLGTGGRETQY
TRBJ1-2 | TRBV18 | ASSLGQNYGYT
TRBJ1-3 | TRBV6-2/TRBV6-3 | ASSPISSGNTIY
TRBJ2-2 | TRBV18 | ASSPGTATGELF
TRBJ2-3 | TRBV9 | ASSLGSGTSGDTQY
TRBJ1-2 | TRBV18 | ASSRDRDDGYT
TRBJ2-7 | TRBV29-1 | SVYTGSSYEQY
TRBJ1-6 | TRBV6-6 | ASIMGSSYNSPLH
TRBJ1-5 | TRBV28 | ASSWIGEPQH
TRBJ2-7 | TRBV3-1/TRBV3-2 | ASSGQLDYEQY
TRBJ2-3 | TRBV25-1 | ASSGGQGVDTQY
TRBJ2-6 | TRBV6-4 | ASSEMAGANVLT
TRBJ1-5 | TRBV5-6 | ASSLARASFQPQH
TRBJ1-6 | TRBV9 | ASSLTGGKDSPLH
TRBJ1-5 | TRBV19 | ASSVGGGQPQH
TRBJ2-1 | TRBV24-1 | ATSDFARLGEQF
TRBJ2-7 | TRBV5-5 | ASSLAPEYEQY
TRBJ1-6 | TRBV30 | ALRLAGYNSPLH
TRBJ2-2 | TRBV24-1 | ATSDSARVTRIRELF
TRBJ2-3 | TRBV27 | ASSLHSWYSTDTQY
TRBJ2-2 | TRBV3-1/TRBV3-2 | ASSLLKGAGELF
TRBJ2-1 | TRBV24-1 | ATSRVNEQF
TRBJ2-5 | TRBV7-2 | ASNTYGPQETQY
TRBJ2-5 | TRBV29-1 | SVSGARETQY
TRBJ1-6 | TRBV7-9 | ASSFTNSPLH
TRBJ1-5 | TRBV15 | ATSRTTGTQISNQPQH
TRBJ1-6 | TRBV15 | ATSRDRDNSPLH